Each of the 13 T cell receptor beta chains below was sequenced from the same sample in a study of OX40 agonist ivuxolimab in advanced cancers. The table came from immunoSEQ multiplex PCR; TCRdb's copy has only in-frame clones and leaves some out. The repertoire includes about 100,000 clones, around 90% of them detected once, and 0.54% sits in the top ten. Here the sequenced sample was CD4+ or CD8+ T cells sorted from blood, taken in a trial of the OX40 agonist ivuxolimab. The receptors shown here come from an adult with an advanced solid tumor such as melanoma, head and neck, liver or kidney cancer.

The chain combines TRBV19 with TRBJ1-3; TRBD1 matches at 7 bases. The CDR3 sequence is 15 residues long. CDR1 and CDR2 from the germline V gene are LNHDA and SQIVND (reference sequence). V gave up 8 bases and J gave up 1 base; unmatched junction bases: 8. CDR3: CASERPGQSGNTIYF. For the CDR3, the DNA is TGTGCCAGTGAACGGCCGGGACAGTCTGGAAACACCATATATTTT.

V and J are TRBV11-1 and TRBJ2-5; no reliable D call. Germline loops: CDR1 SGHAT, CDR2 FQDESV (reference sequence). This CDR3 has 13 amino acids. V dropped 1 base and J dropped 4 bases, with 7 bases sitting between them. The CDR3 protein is CASSLGVRETQYF. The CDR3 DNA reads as TGTGCCAGCAGCTTAGGGGTCCGAGAGACCCAGTACTTC.

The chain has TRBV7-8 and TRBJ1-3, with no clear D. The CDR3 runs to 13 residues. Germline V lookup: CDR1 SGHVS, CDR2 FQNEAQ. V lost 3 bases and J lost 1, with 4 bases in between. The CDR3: CASSFGSGNTIYF. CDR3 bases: TGTGCCAGCAGCTTTGGATCTGGAAACACCATATATTTT.

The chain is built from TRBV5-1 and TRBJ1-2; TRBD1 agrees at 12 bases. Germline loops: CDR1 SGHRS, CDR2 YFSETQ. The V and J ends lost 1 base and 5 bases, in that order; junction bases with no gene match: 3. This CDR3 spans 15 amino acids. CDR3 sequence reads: CASSLRGQGAYGYTF. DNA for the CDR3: TGCGCCAGCAGCTTGCGGGGACAGGGGGCGTATGGCTACACCTTC.

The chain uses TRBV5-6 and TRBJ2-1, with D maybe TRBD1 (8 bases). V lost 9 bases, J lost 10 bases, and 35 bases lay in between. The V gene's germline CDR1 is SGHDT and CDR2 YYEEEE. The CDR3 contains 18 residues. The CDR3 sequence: CATPPGVRTGMRGNEQFF. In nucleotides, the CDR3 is TGTGCCACTCCTCCCGGCGTTCGGACAGGGATGCGGGGGAACGAGCAGTTCTTC.

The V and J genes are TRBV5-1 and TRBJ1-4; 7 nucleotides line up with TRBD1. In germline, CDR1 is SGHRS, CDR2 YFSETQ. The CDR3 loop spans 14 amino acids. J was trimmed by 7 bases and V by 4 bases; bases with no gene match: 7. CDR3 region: CASSQTGYGEKLFF. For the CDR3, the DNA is TGCGCCAGCAGCCAGACAGGGTACGGTGAAAAACTGTTTTTT.

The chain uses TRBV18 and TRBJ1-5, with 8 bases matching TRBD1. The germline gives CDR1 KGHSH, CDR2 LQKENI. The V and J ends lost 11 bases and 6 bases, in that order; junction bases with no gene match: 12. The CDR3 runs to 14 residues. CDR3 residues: CAASRDRGGQPQHF. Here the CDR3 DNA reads TGTGCCGCCTCCAGAGACAGGGGAGGTCAGCCCCAGCATTTT.

The CDR3 DNA reads as TGTGCCATCAGTGAGTCCGGGGGAGGGCCGGGATCAGCCTACGAGCAGTACTTC. Translation gives CAISESGGGPGSAYEQYF. This chain connects TRBV10-3 to TRBJ2-7; 7 nucleotides agree with TRBD2. V gave up 0 bases and J gave up 2 bases; unmatched junction bases: 13. Germline V lookup: CDR1 ENHRY, CDR2 SYGVKD. This CDR3 has 18 residues.

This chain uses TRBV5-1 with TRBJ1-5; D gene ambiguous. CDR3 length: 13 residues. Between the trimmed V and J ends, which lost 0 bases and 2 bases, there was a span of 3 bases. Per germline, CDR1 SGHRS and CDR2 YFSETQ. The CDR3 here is CASSLVGNQPQHF. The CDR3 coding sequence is TGCGCCAGCAGCTTGGTTGGCAATCAGCCCCAGCATTTT.

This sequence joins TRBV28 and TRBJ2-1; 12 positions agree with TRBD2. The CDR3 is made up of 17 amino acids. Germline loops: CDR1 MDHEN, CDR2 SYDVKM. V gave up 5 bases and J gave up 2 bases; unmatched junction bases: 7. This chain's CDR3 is CASSLGLAGGAYNEQFF. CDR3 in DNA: TGTGCCAGCAGTCTGGGACTAGCGGGTGGGGCCTACAATGAGCAGTTCTTC.

The CDR3 loop is CASSARLAGEQYF. The CDR3, as DNA: TGTGCCAGCAGCGCGAGACTAGCGGGTGAGCAGTACTTC. The chain combines TRBV9 with TRBJ2-7; 10 bases fit TRBD2. The V gene's germline CDR1 is SGDLS and CDR2 YYNGEE. V lost 3 bases, J lost 7 bases, and 4 bases stayed unmatched. The CDR3 extends over 13 amino acids.

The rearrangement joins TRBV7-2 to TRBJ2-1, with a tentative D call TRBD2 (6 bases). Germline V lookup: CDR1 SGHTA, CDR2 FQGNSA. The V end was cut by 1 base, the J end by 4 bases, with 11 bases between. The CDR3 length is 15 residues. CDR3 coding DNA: TGTGCCAGCAGCTTAGGAGTAGCGGTATACAATGAGCAGTTCTTC. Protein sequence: CASSLGVAVYNEQFF. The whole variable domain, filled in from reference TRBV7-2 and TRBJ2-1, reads GAGVSQSPSNKVTEKGKDVELRCDPISGHTALYWYRQSLGQGLEFLIYFQGNSAPDKSGLPSDRFSAERTGGSVSTLTIQRTQQEDSAVYLCASSLGVAVYNEQFFGPGTRLTVL.

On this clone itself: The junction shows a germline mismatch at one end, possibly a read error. CDR3 in DNA: TGTGCTAGCAGCTTAGCAGGAACTGGAAACACCATATATTTT. Protein sequence: CASSLAGTGNTIYF. V and J are TRBV7-7 and TRBJ1-3, with D hard to call. In germline, CDR1 is SSHAT, CDR2 FNYEAQ (reference sequence). This CDR3 region has 14 residues.